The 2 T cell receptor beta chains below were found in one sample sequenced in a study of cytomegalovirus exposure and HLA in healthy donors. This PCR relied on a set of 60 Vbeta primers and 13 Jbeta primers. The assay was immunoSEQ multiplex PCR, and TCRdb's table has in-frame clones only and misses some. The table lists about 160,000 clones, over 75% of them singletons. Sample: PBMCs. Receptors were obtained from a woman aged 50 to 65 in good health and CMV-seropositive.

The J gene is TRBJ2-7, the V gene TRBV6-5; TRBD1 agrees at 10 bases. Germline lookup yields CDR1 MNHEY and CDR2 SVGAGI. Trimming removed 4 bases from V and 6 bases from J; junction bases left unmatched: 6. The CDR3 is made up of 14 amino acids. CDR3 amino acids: CASSLVTGGAEQYF. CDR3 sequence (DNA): TGTGCCAGCAGTTTAGTGACAGGGGGCGCCGAGCAGTACTTC.

CDR3 nucleotide sequence: TGTGCCAGCAGCTCGGACAGTAATACTGAAGCTTTCTTT. Protein sequence: CASSSDSNTEAFF. This rearrangement joins TRBV7-8 to TRBJ1-1; weak D call: TRBD1 (6 bases). The CDR3 totals 13 residues. Germline CDR1 and CDR2: SGHVS and FQNEAQ. V was shortened by 4 bases and J by 5 bases, with 11 bases between the two germline ends. The full variable domain, with the rest looked up from reference TRBV7-8 and TRBJ1-1, is GAGVSQSPRYKVAKRGQDVALRCDPISGHVSLFWYQQALGQGPEFLTYFQNEAQLDKSGLPSDRFFAERPEGSVSTLKIQRTQQEDSAVYLCASSSDSNTEAFFGQGTRLTVV.